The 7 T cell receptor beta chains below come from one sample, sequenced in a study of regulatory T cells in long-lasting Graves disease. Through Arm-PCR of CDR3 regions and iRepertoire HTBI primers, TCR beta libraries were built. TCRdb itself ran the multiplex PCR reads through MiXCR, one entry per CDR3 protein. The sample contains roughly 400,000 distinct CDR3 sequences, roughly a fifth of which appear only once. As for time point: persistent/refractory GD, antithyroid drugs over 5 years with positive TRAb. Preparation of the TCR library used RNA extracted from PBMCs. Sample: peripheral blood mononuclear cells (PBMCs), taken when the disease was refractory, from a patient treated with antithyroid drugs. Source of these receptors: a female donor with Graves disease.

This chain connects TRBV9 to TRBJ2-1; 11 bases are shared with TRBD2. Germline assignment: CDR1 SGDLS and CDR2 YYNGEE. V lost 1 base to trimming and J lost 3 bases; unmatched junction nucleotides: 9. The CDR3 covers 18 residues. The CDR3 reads CASSVSVASGRNYNEQFF. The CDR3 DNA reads TGTGCCAGCAGCGTAAGTGTGGCTAGCGGGAGGAACTACAATGAGCAGTTCTTC.

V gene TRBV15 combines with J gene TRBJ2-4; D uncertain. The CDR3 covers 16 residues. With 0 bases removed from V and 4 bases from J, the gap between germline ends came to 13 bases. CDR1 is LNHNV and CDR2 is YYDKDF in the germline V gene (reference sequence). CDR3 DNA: TGTGCCACCAGCAGAGATCTCGGCCTGGAGAAAAACATTCAGTACTTC. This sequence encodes CATSRDLGLEKNIQYF.

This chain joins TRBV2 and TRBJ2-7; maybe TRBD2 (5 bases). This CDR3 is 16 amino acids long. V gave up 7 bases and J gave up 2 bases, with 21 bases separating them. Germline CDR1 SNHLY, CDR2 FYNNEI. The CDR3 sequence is CASTKLGRGRTYEQYF. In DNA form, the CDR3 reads TGTGCCAGCACCAAGCTCGGACGGGGTCGAACCTACGAGCAGTACTTC.

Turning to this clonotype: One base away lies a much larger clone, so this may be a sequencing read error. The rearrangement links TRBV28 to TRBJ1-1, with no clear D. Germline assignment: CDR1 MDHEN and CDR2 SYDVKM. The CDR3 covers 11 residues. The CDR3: CVSRKNTEAFF. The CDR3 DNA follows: TGTGTCAGCAGGAAGAACACTGAAGCTTTCTTT.

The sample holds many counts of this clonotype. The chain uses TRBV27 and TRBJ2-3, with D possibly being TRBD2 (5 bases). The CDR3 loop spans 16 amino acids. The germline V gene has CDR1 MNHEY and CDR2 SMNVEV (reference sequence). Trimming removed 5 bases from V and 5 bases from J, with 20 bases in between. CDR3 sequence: CASSPGAGGYVDTQYF. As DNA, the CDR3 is TGTGCCAGCAGTCCAGGCGCGGGCGGGTATGTAGATACGCAGTATTTT.

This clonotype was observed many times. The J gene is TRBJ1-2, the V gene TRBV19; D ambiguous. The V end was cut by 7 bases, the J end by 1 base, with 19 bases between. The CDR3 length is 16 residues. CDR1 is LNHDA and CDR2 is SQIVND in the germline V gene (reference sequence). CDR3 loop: CASNEELGPYNYGYTF. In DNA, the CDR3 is TGTGCCAGTAACGAGGAATTAGGGCCTTATAACTATGGCTACACCTTC. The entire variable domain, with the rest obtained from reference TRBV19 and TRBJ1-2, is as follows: DGGITQSPKYLFRKEGQNVTLSCEQNLNHDAMYWYRQDPGQGLRLIYYSQIVNDFQKGDIAEGYSVSREKKESFPLTVTSAQKNPTAFYLCASNEELGPYNYGYTFGSGTRLTVV.

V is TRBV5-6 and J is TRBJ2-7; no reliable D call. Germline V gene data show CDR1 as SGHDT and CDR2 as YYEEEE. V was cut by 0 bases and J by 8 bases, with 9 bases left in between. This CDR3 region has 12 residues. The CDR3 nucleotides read TGTGCCAGCAGCTTGGATGTGTCCAAGCAGTACTTC. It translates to CASSLDVSKQYF.